One sample yielded the 8 T cell receptor beta chains listed below, sequenced in a study of T cells expressing NK-cell markers. TCRdb reanalyzed the 5' RACE reads, giving one entry per CDR3 protein sequence and no DNA. In all, the sample yields 200,000 to 300,000 distinct CDR3 sequences. Source material: blood T cells: a sorted CD56 or NKG2C T cell subset, CD4+ or CD8+ T cells, or bulk PBMC T cells (not recorded which). The origin of the receptors is a woman between 18 and 75 years old in good health.

The J gene is TRBJ2-3, the V gene TRBV9; the TCRdb D gene call, TRBD2, has no DNA to confirm it. Germline V gene sequence: CDR1 SGDLS, CDR2 YYNGEE. The CDR3 has 16 residues. The CDR3 sequence is CASSVARSGGGDTQYF.

The chain employs TRBV4-3 and TRBJ1-1; absent DNA, TCRdb's TRBD1 call cannot be checked. From germline, CDR1 is LGHNA and CDR2 YSLEER. The CDR3 extends over 15 amino acids. CDR3 protein: CASSHTGVEGTEAFF.

This sequence joins TRBV11-1 and TRBJ2-5; TCRdb gives TRBD2 as the D gene, but with no DNA this cannot be confirmed. CDR1 and CDR2 from the germline V gene are SGHAT and FQDESV (reference sequence). This CDR3 has 20 residues. CDR3 protein: CASSLLPGGAPSQYQETQYF.

The V and J genes are TRBV5-4 and TRBJ1-2; TCRdb gives TRBD1 as the D gene, but with no DNA this cannot be confirmed. CDR3 length equals 15 residues. CDR1 SGHNT and CDR2 YYREEE come from the germline V gene (reference sequence). The CDR3 loop is CASSLDRGRNYGYTF.

The chain combines TRBV19 with TRBJ1-1. The CDR3 loop spans 12 amino acids. The germline gives CDR1 LNHDA, CDR2 SQIVND (reference sequence). The CDR3 loop is CATRQLNTEAFF. The whole variable domain, filled in from reference TRBV19 and TRBJ1-1, reads DGGITQSPKYLFRKEGQNVTLSCEQNLNHDAMYWYRQDPGQGLRLIYYSQIVNDFQKGDIAEGYSVSREKKESFPLTVTSAQKNPTAFYLCATRQLNTEAFFGQGTRLTVV.

CDR3 region: CATVPRDTSTDTQYF. J is TRBJ2-3 and V is TRBV7-9; no DNA is available, so the TRBD1 call from TCRdb remains unchecked. The CDR3 sequence is 15 residues long. Per germline, CDR1 SEHNR and CDR2 FQNEAQ (reference sequence). Full variable domain (remainder filled in from reference TRBV7-9 and TRBJ2-3): DTGVSQNPRHKITKRGQNVTFRCDPISEHNRLYWYRQTLGQGPEFLTYFQNEAQLEKSRLLSDRFSAERPKGSFSTLEIQRTEQGDSAMYLCATVPRDTSTDTQYFGPGTRLTVL.

The chain couples TRBV7-9 to TRBJ2-2; no DNA is available, so the TRBD1 call from TCRdb remains unchecked. The CDR3 extends over 11 amino acids. Germline CDR1 SEHNR, CDR2 FQNEAQ (reference sequence). This chain's CDR3 is CAPEGKGELFF.

The chain combines TRBV5-1 with TRBJ2-3; as DNA is missing, the TRBD1 call by TCRdb cannot be tested. The CDR3 length is 15 residues. Germline V gene sequence: CDR1 SGHRS, CDR2 YFSETQ. The CDR3 region is CASSPPLTGSDTQYF. The entire variable domain, with the rest obtained from reference TRBV5-1 and TRBJ2-3, is as follows: KAGVTQTPRYLIKTRGQQVTLSCSPISGHRSVSWYQQTPGQGLQFLFEYFSETQRNKGNFPGRFSGRQFSNSRSEMNVSTLELGDSALYLCASSPPLTGSDTQYFGPGTRLTVL.